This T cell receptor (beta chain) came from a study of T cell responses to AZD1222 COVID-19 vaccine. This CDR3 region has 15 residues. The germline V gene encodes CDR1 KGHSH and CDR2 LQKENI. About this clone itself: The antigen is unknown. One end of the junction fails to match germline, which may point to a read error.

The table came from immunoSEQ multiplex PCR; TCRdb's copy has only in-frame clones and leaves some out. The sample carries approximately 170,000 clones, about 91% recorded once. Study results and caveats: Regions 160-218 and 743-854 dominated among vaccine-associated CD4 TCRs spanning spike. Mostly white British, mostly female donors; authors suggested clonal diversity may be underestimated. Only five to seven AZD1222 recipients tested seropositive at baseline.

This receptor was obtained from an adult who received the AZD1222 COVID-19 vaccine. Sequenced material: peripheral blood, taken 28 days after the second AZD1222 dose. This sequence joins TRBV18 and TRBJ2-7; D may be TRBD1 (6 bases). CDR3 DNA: TGTGCCAGCTCACCGGGCGACGCGGACAGTCCCCCGGTGGACTTC. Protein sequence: CASSPGDADSPPVDF.